This T cell receptor (beta chain) emerged from a study of shared clonotypes between healthy human individuals. Overall study findings and caveats: Sampling included only blood; tissue repertoires likely differ.

Sorted-subset replicate PCRs used 200 ng DNA, some 33,000 T cell genomes. Produced via immunoSEQ multiplex PCR; TCRdb's table is partial and in-frame only. The sample has about 2 million clones, approximately 94% seen once. Naive CD8 cells lacked CD45RO and underwent positive selection for CCR7, leaving out terminally differentiated effector memory CD45RA+ cells. Details on this clone: Its cognate antigen is unknown.

V lost 2 bases and J lost 2, with 7 bases in between. In germline, CDR1 is MNHNS, CDR2 SASEGT. There are 13 residues in the CDR3. What was sequenced was naive CD8+ T cells sorted from blood. The sequence was collected from a man between 18 and 29 years old in good health. V gene TRBV6-1 combines with J gene TRBJ2-7; D unclear. The chain's CDR3 is CASSEMGPYEQYF. CDR3 bases: TGTGCCAGCAGTGAAATGGGTCCCTACGAGCAGTACTTC.